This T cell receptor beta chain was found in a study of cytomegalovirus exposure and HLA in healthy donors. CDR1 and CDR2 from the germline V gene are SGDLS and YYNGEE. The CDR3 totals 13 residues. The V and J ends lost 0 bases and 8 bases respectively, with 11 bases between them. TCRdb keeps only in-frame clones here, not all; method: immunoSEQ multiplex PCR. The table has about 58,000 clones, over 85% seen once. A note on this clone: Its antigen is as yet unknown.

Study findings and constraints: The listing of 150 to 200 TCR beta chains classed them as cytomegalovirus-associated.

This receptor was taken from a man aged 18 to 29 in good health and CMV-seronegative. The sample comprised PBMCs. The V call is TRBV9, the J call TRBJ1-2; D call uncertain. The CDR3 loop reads CASSVGGVLGYTF. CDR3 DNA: TGTGCCAGCAGCGTAGGGGGAGTATTGGGCTACACCTTC.